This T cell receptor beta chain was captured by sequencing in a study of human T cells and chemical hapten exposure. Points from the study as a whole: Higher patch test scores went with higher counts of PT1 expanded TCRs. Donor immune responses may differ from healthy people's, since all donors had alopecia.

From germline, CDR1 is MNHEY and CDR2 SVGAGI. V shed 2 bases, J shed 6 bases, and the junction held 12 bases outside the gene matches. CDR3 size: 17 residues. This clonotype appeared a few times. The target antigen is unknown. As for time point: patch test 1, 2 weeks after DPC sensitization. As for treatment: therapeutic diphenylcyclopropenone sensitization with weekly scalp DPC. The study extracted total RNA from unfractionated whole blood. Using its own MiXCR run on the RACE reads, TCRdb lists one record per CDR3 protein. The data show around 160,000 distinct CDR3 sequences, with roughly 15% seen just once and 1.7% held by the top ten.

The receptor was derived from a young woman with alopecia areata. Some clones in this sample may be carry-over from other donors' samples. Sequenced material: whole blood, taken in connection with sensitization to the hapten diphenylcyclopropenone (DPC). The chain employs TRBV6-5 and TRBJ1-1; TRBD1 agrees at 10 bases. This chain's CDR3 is CASSYRNFGQGVAEAFF. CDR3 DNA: TGTGCCAGCAGTTACCGGAATTTCGGACAGGGGGTCGCTGAAGCTTTCTTT.